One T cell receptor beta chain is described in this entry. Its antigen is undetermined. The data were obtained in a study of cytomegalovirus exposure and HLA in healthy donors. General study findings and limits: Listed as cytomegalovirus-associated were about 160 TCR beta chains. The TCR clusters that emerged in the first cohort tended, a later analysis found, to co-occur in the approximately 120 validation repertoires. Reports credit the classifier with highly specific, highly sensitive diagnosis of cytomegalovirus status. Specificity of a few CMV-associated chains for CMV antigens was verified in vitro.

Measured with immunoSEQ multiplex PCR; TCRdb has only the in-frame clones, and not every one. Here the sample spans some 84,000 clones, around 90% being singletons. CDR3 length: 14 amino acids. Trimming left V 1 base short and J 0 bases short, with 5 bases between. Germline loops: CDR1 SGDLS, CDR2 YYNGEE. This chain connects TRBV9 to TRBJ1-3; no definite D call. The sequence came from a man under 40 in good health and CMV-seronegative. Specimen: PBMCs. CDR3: CASSVTDSGNTIYF. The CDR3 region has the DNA TGTGCCAGCAGCGTAACAGACTCTGGAAACACCATATATTTT. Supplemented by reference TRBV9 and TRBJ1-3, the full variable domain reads DSGVTQTPKHLITATGQRVTLRCSPRSGDLSVYWYQQSLDQGLQFLIQYYNGEERAKGNILERFSAQQFPDLHSELNLSSLELGDSALYFCASSVTDSGNTIYFGEGSWLTVV.